Listed below are T cell receptor beta chains from one sample, sequenced in a study of type 1 regulatory T cells. These receptors lack a known antigen. TCRdb used MiXCR to reprocess the reads, holding one entry per CDR3 protein. The sample contains about 23,000 distinct CDR3 sequences, about 45% of which appear only once. Sequencing used cultured T cells, either the whole culture or a sorted T cell fraction (not recorded which). The source of these receptors is a human donor in good health. The CDR3 runs from the conserved cysteine through the conserved F or W. The D gene is left open where the match is weak. The listing skips clone size in some rows; elsewhere it reads once, few, many or a size class.

V: TRBV9; D: TRBD2; J: TRBJ2-5; size: -; DNA: TGTGCCAGCAGCGTACAGCGGGAGGGGTACCAAGAGACCCAGTACTTC; CDR3: CASSVQREGYQETQYF
V: TRBV2; D: -; J: TRBJ1-6; size: -; DNA: TGTGCCAGCAGGGCTACCGGACAGAATAATTCACCCCTCCACTTT; CDR3: CASRATGQNNSPLHF
V: TRBV6-5; D: -; J: TRBJ1-6; size: -; DNA: TGTGCCAGCAGTTACGCCAGCCCAAGCAATTCACCCCTCCACTTT; CDR3: CASSYASPSNSPLHF
V: TRBV7-9; D: TRBD1; J: TRBJ1-5; size: -; DNA: TGTGCCAGCAGCCCCGGACAGGAGTATCAGCCCCAGCATTTT; CDR3: CASSPGQEYQPQHF
V: TRBV5-5; D: -; J: TRBJ1-1; size: -; DNA: TGTGCCAGCAGCTTTCTTTCACAGACCACTGAAGCTTTCTTT; CDR3: CASSFLSQTTEAFF
V: TRBV12-3/TRBV12-4; D: -; J: TRBJ1-1; size: -; DNA: TGTGCCAGCAGTTACCTTTACGCTGAAGCTTTCTTT; CDR3: CASSYLYAEAFF
V: TRBV20-1; D: -; J: TRBJ2-1; size: -; DNA: TGCAGTGCTAGAGTTCTACCATCCCATGAGCAGTTCTTC; CDR3: CSARVLPSHEQFF
V: TRBV20-1; D: TRBD1; J: TRBJ1-3; size: -; DNA: TGCAGTGCTAGAGGGACAGGGCGATTCTCTGGAAACACCATATATTTT; CDR3: CSARGTGRFSGNTIYF
V: TRBV12-3/TRBV12-4; D: -; J: TRBJ1-1; size: -; DNA: TGTGCCAGCAGCTGGGGCAGGGTGGGAACTGAAGCTTTCTTT; CDR3: CASSWGRVGTEAFF
V: TRBV20-1; D: -; J: TRBJ1-5; size: -; DNA: TGCAGTGCGACGGGAGGGGAAGTAAGCAATCAGCCCCAGCATTTT; CDR3: CSATGGEVSNQPQHF
V: TRBV28; D: -; J: TRBJ2-7; size: -; DNA: TGTGCCAGCAGTTTACCTGGGTCCCTCTACGAGCAGTACTTC; CDR3: CASSLPGSLYEQYF
V: TRBV5-5; D: -; J: TRBJ1-2; size: -; DNA: TGTGCCAGCAGCCCCCCGGGGGGGCGAAGCGGCTACACCTTC; CDR3: CASSPPGGRSGYTF
V: TRBV9; D: -; J: TRBJ2-7; size: few; DNA: TGTGCCAGCAGCGCCCCCCTAGGGACCTTAGGGGCCTACGAGCAGTACTTC; CDR3: CASSAPLGTLGAYEQYF
V: TRBV10-3; D: -; J: TRBJ2-3; size: few; DNA: TGTGCCATCAGTGATGTAGGCGCGGGGCTCCCGGATACGCAGTATTTT; CDR3: CAISDVGAGLPDTQYF
V: TRBV7-2; D: TRBD2; J: TRBJ2-7; size: few; DNA: TGTGCCAGCAGCCAGAGCGGGGGGGTACCCTACGAGCAGTACTTC; CDR3: CASSQSGGVPYEQYF
V: TRBV4-1; D: -; J: TRBJ1-1; size: -; DNA: TGCGCCAGCAGTCACCTCCCTATGAACACTGAAGCTTTCTTT; CDR3: CASSHLPMNTEAFF
V: TRBV6-5; D: TRBD2; J: TRBJ2-7; size: -; DNA: TGTGCCAGCGGAACCGGGGGACTAGGAGATTACGAGCAGTACTTC; CDR3: CASGTGGLGDYEQYF
V: TRBV4-1; D: TRBD1; J: TRBJ1-2; size: once; DNA: TGCGCCAGCAGCCAAGGTGATACAGGGGTCGTGTGGGGGATTAACTATGGCTACACCTTC; CDR3: CASSQGDTGVVWGINYGYTF
V: TRBV7-9; D: -; J: TRBJ1-4; size: many; DNA: TGTGCCAGCAGCTCCGACCGGTGGGGTGAAAAACTGTTTTTT; CDR3: CASSSDRWGEKLFF
V: TRBV15; D: -; J: TRBJ1-6; size: few; DNA: TGTGCCACCAGCAGAGCCAAGGCGGATTCACCCCTCCACTTT; CDR3: CATSRAKADSPLHF
V: TRBV2; D: -; J: TRBJ1-1; size: -; DNA: TGTGCCAGCATCCCTACCCCCAGCTACACTGAAGCTTTCTTT; CDR3: CASIPTPSYTEAFF
V: TRBV12-3/TRBV12-4; D: TRBD2; J: TRBJ2-3; size: few; DNA: TGTGCCAGCAGTTTAACAGCGGGGGGGCCCGATACGCAGTATTTT; CDR3: CASSLTAGGPDTQYF
V: TRBV25-1; D: -; J: TRBJ1-1; size: few; DNA: TGTGCCAGCAGTGACACAGGTTTGGGCACTGAAGCTTTCTTT; CDR3: CASSDTGLGTEAFF
V: TRBV3-1; D: -; J: TRBJ1-1; size: -; DNA: TGTGCCAGCAGCCAAGGGAGGCTTAAGTGGAACACTGAAGCTTTCTTT; CDR3: CASSQGRLKWNTEAFF
V: TRBV10-3; D: -; J: TRBJ2-7; size: -; DNA: TGTGCCATCAGTGACCAAAACTACGAGCAGTACTTC; CDR3: CAISDQNYEQYF
V: TRBV18; D: -; J: TRBJ2-3; size: -; DNA: TGTGCCAGCTCACCCGTAACAGGGTCTAGCACAGATACGCAGTATTTT; CDR3: CASSPVTGSSTDTQYF
V: TRBV29-1; D: TRBD1; J: TRBJ2-3; size: -; DNA: TGCAGCGCTCCGAGGACAGGTCTCACCGATACGCAGTATTTT; CDR3: CSAPRTGLTDTQYF
V: TRBV5-1; D: -; J: TRBJ1-1; size: -; DNA: TGCGCCAGCAGCTTGCCCCCCGGGGGGAGCACTGAAGCTTTCTTT; CDR3: CASSLPPGGSTEAFF